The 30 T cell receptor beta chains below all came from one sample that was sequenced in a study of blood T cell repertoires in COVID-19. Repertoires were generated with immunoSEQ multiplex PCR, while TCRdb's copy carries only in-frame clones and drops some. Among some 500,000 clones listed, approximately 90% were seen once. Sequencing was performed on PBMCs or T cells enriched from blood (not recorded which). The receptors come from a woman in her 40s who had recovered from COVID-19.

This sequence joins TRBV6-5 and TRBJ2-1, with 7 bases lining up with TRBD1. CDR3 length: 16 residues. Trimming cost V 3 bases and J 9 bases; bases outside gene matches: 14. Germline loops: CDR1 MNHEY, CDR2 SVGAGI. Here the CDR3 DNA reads TGTGCCAGCAGTTATCCTTTGAACAGGGGAGCGATTGAGCAGTTCTTC. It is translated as CASSYPLNRGAIEQFF.

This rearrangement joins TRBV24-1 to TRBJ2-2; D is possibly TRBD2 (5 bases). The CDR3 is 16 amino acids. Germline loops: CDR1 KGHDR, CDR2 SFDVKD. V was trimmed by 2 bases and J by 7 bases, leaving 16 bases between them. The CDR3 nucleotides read TGTGCCACCAGTGATTACGGGATCTATCGGGTCGGGGAGCTGTTTTTT. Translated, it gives CATSDYGIYRVGELFF.

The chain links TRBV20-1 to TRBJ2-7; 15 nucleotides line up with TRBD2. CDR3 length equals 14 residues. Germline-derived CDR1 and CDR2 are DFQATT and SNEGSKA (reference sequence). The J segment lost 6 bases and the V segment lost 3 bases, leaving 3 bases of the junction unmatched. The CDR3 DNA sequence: TGCAGTGCTAGTAAGGGACTAGCGGGAGGCGAGCAGTACTTC. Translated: CSASKGLAGGEQYF.

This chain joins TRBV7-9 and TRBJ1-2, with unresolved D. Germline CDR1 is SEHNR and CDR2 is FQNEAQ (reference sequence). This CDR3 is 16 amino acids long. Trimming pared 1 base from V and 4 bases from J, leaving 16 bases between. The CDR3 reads CASSLDSWATLYGYTF. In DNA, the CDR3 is TGTGCCAGCAGCTTAGACAGCTGGGCCACCCTCTATGGCTACACCTTC.

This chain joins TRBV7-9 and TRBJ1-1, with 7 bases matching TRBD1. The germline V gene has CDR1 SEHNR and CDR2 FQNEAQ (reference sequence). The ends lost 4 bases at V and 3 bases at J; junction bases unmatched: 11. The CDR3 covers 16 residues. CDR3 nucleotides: TGTGCCAGCAGCTCGACCCGACAGGGAAGCTACACTGAAGCTTTCTTT. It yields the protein CASSSTRQGSYTEAFF.

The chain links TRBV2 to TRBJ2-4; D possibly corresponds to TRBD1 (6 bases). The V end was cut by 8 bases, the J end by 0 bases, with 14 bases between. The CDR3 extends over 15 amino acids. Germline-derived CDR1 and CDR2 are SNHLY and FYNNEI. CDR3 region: CASSLNRVAKNIQYF. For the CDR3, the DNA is TGTGCCAGCTCCCTTAACAGGGTAGCCAAAAACATTCAGTACTTC. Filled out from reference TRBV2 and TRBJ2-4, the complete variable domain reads EPEVTQTPSHQVTQMGQEVILRCVPISNHLYFYWYRQILGQKVEFLVSFYNNEISEKSEIFDDQFSVERPDGSNFTLKIRSTKLEDSAMYFCASSLNRVAKNIQYFGAGTRLSVL.

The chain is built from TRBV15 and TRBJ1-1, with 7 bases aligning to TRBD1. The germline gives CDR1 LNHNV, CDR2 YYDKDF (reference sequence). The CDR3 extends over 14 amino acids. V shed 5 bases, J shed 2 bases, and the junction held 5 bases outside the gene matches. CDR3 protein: CATSLTGANTEAFF. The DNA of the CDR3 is TGTGCCACCAGCTTAACAGGGGCTAACACTGAAGCTTTCTTT.

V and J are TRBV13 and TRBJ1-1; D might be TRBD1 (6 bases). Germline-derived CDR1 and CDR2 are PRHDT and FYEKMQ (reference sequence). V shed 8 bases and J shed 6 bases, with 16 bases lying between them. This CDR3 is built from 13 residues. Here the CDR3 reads CASAIIGGAEAFF. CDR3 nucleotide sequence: TGTGCCAGCGCCATTATTGGGGGCGCTGAAGCTTTCTTT.

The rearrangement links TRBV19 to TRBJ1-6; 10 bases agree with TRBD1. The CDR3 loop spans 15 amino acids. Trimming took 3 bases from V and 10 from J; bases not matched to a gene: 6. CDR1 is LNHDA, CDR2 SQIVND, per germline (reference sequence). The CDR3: CASSMRDRGLSPLHF. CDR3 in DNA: TGTGCCAGTAGTATGCGGGACAGGGGTCTCTCACCCCTCCACTTT.

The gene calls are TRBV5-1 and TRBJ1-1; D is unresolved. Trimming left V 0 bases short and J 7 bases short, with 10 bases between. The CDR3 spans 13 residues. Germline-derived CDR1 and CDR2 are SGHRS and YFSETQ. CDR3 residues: CASSLGGDLEAFF. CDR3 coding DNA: TGCGCCAGCAGCTTGGGAGGAGACCTTGAAGCTTTCTTT.

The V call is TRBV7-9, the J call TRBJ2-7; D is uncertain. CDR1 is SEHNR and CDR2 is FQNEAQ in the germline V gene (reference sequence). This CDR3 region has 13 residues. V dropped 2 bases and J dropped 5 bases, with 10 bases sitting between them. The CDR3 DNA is TGTGCCAGCAGCTTAACCAGGCTCCACGAGCAGTACTTC. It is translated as CASSLTRLHEQYF.

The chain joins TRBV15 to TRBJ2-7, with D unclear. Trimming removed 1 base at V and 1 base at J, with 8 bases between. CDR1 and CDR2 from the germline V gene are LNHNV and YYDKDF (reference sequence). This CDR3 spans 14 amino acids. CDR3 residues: CATSRGAESYEQYF. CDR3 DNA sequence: TGTGCCACCAGCAGAGGGGCCGAGTCCTACGAGCAGTACTTC.

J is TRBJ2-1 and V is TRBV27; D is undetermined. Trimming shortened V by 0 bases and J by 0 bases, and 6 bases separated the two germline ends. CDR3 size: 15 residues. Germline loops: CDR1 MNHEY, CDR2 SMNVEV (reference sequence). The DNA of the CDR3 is TGTGCCAGCAGTTTATCTCTGAGCTCCTACAATGAGCAGTTCTTC. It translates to CASSLSLSSYNEQFF.

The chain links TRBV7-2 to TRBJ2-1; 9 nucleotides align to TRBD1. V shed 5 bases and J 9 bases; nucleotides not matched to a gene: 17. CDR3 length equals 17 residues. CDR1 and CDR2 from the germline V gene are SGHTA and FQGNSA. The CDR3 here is CASSPGTGGAKGVEQFF. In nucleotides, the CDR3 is TGTGCCAGCAGCCCGGGAACAGGGGGCGCGAAGGGCGTTGAGCAGTTCTTC. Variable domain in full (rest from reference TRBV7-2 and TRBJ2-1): GAGVSQSPSNKVTEKGKDVELRCDPISGHTALYWYRQSLGQGLEFLIYFQGNSAPDKSGLPSDRFSAERTGGSVSTLTIQRTQQEDSAVYLCASSPGTGGAKGVEQFFGPGTRLTVL.

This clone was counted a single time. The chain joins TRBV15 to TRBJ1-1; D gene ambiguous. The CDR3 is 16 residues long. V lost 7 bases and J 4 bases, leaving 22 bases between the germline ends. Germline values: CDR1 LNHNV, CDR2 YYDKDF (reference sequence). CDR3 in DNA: TGTGCCACCACCGTGGGTAGCCTACAATCGGGCACTGAAGCTTTCTTT. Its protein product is CATTVGSLQSGTEAFF.

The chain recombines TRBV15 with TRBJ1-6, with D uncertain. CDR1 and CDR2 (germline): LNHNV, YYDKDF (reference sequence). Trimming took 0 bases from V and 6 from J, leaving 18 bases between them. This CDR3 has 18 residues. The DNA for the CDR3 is TGTGCCACCAGCAGAGACGCCTTGGGGAGGGCCGGTAATTCACCCCTCCACTTT. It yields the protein CATSRDALGRAGNSPLHF.

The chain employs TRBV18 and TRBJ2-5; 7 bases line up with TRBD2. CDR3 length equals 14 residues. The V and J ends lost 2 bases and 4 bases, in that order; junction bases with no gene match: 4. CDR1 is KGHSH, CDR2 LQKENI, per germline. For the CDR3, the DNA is TGTGCCAGCTCACCAAGTAGCGGGCTAGAGACCCAGTACTTC. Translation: CASSPSSGLETQYF.

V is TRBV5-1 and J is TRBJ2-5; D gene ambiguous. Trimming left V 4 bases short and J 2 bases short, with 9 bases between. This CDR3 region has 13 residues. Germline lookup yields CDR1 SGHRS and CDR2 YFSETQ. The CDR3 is CASSVQKQETQYF. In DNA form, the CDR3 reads TGCGCCAGCAGCGTACAGAAACAAGAGACCCAGTACTTC.

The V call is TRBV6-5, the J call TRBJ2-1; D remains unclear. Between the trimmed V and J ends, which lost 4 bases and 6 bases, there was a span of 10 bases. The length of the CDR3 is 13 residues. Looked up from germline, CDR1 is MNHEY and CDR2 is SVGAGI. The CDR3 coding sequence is TGTGCCAGCAGTTCCCCCGTACTCAATGAGCAGTTCTTC. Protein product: CASSSPVLNEQFF.

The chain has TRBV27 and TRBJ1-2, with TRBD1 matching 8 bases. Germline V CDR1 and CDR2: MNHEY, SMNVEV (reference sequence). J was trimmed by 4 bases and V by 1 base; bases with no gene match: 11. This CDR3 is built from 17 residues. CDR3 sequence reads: CASSLWAGQARLYGYTF. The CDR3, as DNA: TGTGCCAGCAGTTTATGGGCGGGACAGGCAAGACTCTATGGCTACACCTTC.

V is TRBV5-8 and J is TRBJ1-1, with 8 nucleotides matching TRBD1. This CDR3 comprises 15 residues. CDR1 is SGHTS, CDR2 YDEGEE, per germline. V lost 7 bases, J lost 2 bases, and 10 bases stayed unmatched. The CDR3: CASQEQGVVNTEAFF. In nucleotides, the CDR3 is TGTGCCAGCCAAGAACAGGGGGTGGTTAACACTGAAGCTTTCTTT.

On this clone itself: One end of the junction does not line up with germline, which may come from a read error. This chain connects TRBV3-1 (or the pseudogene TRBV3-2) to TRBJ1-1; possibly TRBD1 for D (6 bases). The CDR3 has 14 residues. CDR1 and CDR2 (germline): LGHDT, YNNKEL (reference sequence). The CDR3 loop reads CASSHTQGLTQWIF. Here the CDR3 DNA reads TGTGCCAGCAGCCACACCCAGGGGCTTACCCAGTGGATCTTT.

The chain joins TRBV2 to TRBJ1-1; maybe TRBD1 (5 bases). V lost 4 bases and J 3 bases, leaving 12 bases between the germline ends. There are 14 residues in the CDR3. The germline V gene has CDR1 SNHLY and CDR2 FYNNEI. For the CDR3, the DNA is TGTGCCAGCAGTGTAGGGGAAGGGGACACTGAAGCTTTCTTT. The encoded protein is CASSVGEGDTEAFF.

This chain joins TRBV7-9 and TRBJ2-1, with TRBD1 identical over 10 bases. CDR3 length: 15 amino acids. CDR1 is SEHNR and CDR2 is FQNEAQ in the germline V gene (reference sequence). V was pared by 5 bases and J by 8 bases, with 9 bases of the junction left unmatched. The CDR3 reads CASSPSGTGVYEQFF. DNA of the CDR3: TGTGCCAGCAGCCCCTCCGGGACAGGGGTGTATGAGCAGTTCTTC.

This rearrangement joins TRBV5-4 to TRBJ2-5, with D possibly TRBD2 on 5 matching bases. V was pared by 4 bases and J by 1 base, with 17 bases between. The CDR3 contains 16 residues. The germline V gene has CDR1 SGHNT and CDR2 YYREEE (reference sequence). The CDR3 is CASSTVGGETQETQYF. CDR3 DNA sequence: TGTGCCAGCAGCACAGTTGGAGGTGAAACCCAAGAGACCCAGTACTTC.

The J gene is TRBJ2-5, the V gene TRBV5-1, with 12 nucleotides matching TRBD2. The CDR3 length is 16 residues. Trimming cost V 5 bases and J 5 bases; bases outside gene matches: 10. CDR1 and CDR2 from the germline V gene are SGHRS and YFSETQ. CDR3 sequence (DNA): TGCGCCAGCAGGGCGAGACTAGCGGGAGAGGGGGAGACCCAGTACTTC. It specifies CASRARLAGEGETQYF.

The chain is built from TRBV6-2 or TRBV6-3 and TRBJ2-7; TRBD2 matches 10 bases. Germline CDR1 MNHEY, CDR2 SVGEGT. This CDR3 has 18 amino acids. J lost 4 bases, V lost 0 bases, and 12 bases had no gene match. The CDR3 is CASSYSPGVAGGLYEQYF. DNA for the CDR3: TGTGCCAGCAGTTACTCACCCGGGGTAGCGGGAGGCCTATACGAGCAGTACTTC.

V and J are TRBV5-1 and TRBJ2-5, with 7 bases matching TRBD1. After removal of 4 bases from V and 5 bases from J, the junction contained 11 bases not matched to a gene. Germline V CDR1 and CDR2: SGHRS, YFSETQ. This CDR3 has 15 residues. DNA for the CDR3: TGCGCCAGCAGCGGAACAGGGGATTCCGTTGAGACCCAGTACTTC. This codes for CASSGTGDSVETQYF.

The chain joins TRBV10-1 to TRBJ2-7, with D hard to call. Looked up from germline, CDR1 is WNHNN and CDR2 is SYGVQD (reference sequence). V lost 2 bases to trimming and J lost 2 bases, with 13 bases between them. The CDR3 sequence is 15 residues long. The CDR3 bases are TGCGCCAGCAGTGAGAACCGAGGTGCCCCCTACGAGCAGTACTTC. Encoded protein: CASSENRGAPYEQYF.

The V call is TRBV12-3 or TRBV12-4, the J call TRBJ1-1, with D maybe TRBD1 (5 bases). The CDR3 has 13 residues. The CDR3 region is CGTRLGMNTEAFF. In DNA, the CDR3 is TGTGGGACACGGCTGGGAATGAACACTGAAGCTTTCTTT.